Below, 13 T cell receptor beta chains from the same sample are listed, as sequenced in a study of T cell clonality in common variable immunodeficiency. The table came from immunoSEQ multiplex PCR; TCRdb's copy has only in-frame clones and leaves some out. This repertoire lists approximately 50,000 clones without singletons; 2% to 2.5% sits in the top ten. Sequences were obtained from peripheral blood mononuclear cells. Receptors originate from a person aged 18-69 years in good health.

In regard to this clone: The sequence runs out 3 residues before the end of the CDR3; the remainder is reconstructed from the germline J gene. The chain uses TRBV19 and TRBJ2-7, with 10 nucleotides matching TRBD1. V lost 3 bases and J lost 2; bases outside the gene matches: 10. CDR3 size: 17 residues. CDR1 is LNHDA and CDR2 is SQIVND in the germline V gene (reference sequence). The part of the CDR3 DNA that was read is TGTGCCAGTAGTATCCCGGGACAGGGGAAAGGGGCCTACGAG. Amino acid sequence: CASSIPGQGKGAYE. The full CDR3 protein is CASSIPGQGKGAYEQYF.

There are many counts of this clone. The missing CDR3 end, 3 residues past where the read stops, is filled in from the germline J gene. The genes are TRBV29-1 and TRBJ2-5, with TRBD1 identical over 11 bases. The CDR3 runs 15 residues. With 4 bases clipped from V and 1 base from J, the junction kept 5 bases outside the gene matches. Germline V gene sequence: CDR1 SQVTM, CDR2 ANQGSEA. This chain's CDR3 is CSVVGQGAFQETQYF. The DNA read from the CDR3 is TGCAGCGTTGTTGGACAGGGGGCCTTCCAAGAGACC.

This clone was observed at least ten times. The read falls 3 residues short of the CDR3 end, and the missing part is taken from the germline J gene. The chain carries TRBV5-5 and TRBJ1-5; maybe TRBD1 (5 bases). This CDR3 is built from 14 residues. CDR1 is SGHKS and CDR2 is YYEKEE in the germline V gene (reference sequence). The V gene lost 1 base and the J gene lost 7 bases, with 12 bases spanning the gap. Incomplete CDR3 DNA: TGTGCCAGCAGCTTGTTAGGGGAGGAGCAGCCC. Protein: CASSLLGEEQP. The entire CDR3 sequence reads CASSLLGEEQPQHF.

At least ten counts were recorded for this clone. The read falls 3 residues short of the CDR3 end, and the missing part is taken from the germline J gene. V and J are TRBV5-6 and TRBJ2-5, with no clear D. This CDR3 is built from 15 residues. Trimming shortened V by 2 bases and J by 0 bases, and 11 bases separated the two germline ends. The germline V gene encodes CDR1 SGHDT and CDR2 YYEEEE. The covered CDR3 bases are TGTGCCAGCAGCTTCTCGGTAAAGAACCAAGAGACC. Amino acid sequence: CASSFSVKNQET. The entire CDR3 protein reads CASSFSVKNQETQYF. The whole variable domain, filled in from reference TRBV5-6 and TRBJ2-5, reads DAGVTQSPTHLIKTRGQQVTLRCSPKSGHDTVSWYQQALGQGPQFIFQYYEEEERQRGNFPDRFSGHQFPNYSSELNVNALLLGDSALYLCASSFSVKNQETQYFGPGTRLLVL.

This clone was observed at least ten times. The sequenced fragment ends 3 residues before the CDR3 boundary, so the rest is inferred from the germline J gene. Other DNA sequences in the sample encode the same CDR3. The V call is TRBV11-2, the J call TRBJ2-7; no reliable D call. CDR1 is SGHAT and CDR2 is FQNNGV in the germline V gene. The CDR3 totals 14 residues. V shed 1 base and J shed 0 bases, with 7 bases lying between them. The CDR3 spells CASSLGHSSYEQYF. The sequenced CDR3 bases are TGTGCCAGCAGCTTAGGCCACAGCTCCTACGAG.

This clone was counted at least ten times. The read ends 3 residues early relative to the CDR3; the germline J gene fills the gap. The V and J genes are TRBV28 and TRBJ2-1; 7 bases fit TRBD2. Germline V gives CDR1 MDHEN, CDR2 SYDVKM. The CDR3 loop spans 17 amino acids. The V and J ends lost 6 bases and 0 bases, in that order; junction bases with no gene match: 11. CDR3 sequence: CASRLAGGTPSYNEQFF. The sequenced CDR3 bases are TGTGCCAGCAGGCTCGCCGGGGGGACTCCCTCCTACAATGAG.

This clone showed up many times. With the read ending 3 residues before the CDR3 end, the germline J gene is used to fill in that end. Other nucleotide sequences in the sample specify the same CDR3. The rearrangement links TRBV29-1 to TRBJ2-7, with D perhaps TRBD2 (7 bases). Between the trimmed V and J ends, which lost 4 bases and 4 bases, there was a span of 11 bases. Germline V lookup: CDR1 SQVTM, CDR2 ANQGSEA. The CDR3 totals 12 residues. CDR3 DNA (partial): TGCAGCGTTGGAGGGGGGGCATACGAG. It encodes CSVGGGAYE. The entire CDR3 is CSVGGGAYEQYF.

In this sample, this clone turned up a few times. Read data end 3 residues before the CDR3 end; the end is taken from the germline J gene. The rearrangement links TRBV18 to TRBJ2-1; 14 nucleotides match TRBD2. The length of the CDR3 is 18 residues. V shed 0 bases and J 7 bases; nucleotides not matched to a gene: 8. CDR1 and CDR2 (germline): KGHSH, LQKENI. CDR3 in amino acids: CASSPPGTSGSFDNEQFF. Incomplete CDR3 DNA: TGTGCCAGCTCACCACCAGGGACTAGCGGGAGTTTTGATAATGAG.

The CDR3 sequence: CSARGRNNEQFF. The CDR3 bases that were read are TGCAGTGCCCGCGGCCGAAACAATGAG. The chain employs TRBV20-1 and TRBJ2-1, with no clear D. The read falls 3 residues short of the CDR3 end, and the missing part is taken from the germline J gene. V dropped 6 bases and J dropped 5 bases, with 11 bases sitting between them. Germline-derived CDR1 and CDR2 are DFQATT and SNEGSKA (reference sequence). The CDR3 has 12 residues.

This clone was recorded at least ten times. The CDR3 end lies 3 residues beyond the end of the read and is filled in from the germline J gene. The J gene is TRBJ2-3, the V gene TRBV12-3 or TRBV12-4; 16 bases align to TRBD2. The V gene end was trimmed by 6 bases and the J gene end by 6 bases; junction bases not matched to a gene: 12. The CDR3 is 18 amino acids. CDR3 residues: CASSPGTSGRAVTDTQYF. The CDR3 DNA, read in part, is TGTGCCAGCAGCCCTGGGACTAGCGGGAGGGCGGTTACGGATACG.

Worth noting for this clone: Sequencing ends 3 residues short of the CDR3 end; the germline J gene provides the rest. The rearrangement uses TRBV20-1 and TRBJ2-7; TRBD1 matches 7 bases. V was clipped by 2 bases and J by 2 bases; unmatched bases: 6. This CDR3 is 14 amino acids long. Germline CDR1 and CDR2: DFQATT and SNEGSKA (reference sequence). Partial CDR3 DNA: TGCAGTGCTAGACCCCAGGGGGAGACCTACGAG. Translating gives CSARPQGETYE. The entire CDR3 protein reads CSARPQGETYEQYF.

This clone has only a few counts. The sequenced CDR3 bases are TGCGCCAGCAGATCGTCAGGGGACCAGCCC. Its protein is CASRSSGDQP. The full CDR3 reads CASRSSGDQPQHF. The chain employs TRBV23-1 and TRBJ1-5; maybe TRBD1 (6 bases). The DNA ends 3 residues before the CDR3 does, and the rest of the CDR3 is filled in from the germline J gene. TRBV23-1 is placed among ORFs of uncertain function. The CDR3 length is 13 residues. Trimming stripped 6 bases from V and 7 bases from J, with 13 bases between.

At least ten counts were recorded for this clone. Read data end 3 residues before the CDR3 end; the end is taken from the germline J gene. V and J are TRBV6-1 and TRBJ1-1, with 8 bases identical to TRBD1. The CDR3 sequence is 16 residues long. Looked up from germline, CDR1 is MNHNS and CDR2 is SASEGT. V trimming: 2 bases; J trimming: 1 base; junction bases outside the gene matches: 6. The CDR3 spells CASSELTGGWNTEAFF. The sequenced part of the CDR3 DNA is TGTGCCAGCAGTGAACTCACAGGGGGATGGAACACTGAA.